This is a list of T cell receptor beta chains from one sample in a study of regulatory T cells. Sequencing was performed with immunoSEQ multiplex PCR; in TCRdb, only in-frame clones are kept and a portion is missing. The data hold almost 30,000 clones, with 80% to 95% observed a single time. Input material: conventional CD4+ T cells sorted from blood. These receptors were obtained from a person aged 18 to 30 with CD3G deficiency. Each CDR3 is given with its conserved first and last residue. The D gene is left open where the match is weak. Clone sizes are given selectively: once, few, many, or a class where the clone is expanded.

j_gene: TRBJ2-7; d_gene: NA; v_gene: TRBV5-4; abundance: NA; CDR3nt: TGTGCCAGCAGCTTAGAACTTAACTACGAGCAGTACTTC; CDR3aa: CASSLELNYEQYF
j_gene: TRBJ2-1; d_gene: NA; v_gene: TRBV6-5; abundance: NA; CDR3nt: TGTGCCAGCAGTTACCTGGGACCCCACACTGAGCAGTTCTTC; CDR3aa: CASSYLGPHTEQFF
j_gene: TRBJ2-3; d_gene: TRBD2; v_gene: TRBV5-1; abundance: NA; CDR3nt: TGCGCCAGCAGCTTGGGCCCTCTAGCGGGGGACACAGATACGCAGTATTTT; CDR3aa: CASSLGPLAGDTDTQYF
j_gene: TRBJ2-5; d_gene: NA; v_gene: TRBV28; abundance: NA; CDR3nt: TGTGCCAGCAGTTCCCAACTAGGACCTCAAGAGACCCAGTACTTC; CDR3aa: CASSSQLGPQETQYF
j_gene: TRBJ2-1; d_gene: NA; v_gene: TRBV29-1; abundance: NA; CDR3nt: TGCAGCGTTGGATTTGGGACCGGTTCCTACAATGAGCAGTTCTTC; CDR3aa: CSVGFGTGSYNEQFF
j_gene: TRBJ2-5; d_gene: NA; v_gene: TRBV11-1; abundance: NA; CDR3nt: TGTGCCAGCAGCTTCGGTGAAGAGACCCAGTACTTC; CDR3aa: CASSFGEETQYF
j_gene: TRBJ1-4; d_gene: NA; v_gene: TRBV30; abundance: NA; CDR3nt: TGTGCCTGGAGTAAACAGCGGAATGAAAAACTGTTTTTT; CDR3aa: CAWSKQRNEKLFF
j_gene: TRBJ1-4; d_gene: TRBD1; v_gene: TRBV15; abundance: NA; CDR3nt: TGTGCCACCAGCAGAGAAAACAGGGGGACTAATGAAAAACTGTTTTTT; CDR3aa: CATSRENRGTNEKLFF
j_gene: TRBJ2-7; d_gene: TRBD2; v_gene: TRBV10-3; abundance: NA; CDR3nt: TGTGCCATCAGTGAACCGAAATCGACTAGCGCGGGTGAGCAGTACTTC; CDR3aa: CAISEPKSTSAGEQYF
j_gene: TRBJ1-2; d_gene: TRBD1; v_gene: TRBV7-9; abundance: NA; CDR3nt: TGTGCCAGCCAAACTACAGGGGAGGGAGGCTACACCTTC; CDR3aa: CASQTTGEGGYTF
j_gene: TRBJ2-3; d_gene: TRBD2; v_gene: TRBV7-9; abundance: NA; CDR3nt: TGTGCCAGCAGCCCAGATTCCGGGACTAGCGGACTAACAGATACGCAGTATTTT; CDR3aa: CASSPDSGTSGLTDTQYF
j_gene: TRBJ1-2; d_gene: NA; v_gene: TRBV10-3; abundance: NA; CDR3nt: TGTGCCGCAACGAAAGGGGGGGCCACGGGCTACACCTTC; CDR3aa: CAATKGGATGYTF
j_gene: TRBJ1-3; d_gene: TRBD1; v_gene: TRBV4-1; abundance: NA; CDR3nt: TGCGCCAGCAGCCAAGAAGGACAGGTTGGAAACACCATATATTTT; CDR3aa: CASSQEGQVGNTIYF
j_gene: TRBJ2-5; d_gene: NA; v_gene: TRBV7-3; abundance: once; CDR3nt: TGTGCCAGCAGCTTGGGTGGGACCCAGTACTTC; CDR3aa: CASSLGGTQYF
j_gene: TRBJ2-1; d_gene: NA; v_gene: TRBV6-1; abundance: once; CDR3nt: TGTGCCAGCAGTGAACCGGGTAGTCCCTACAATGAGCAGTTCTTC; CDR3aa: CASSEPGSPYNEQFF
j_gene: TRBJ2-5; d_gene: TRBD2; v_gene: TRBV9; abundance: NA; CDR3nt: TGTGCCAGCAGCGTAGAATTTCCTCCTCTTGTGGGAGGGCCTTTGTGGGAGACCCAGTACTTC; CDR3aa: CASSVEFPPLVGGPLWETQYF
j_gene: TRBJ2-2; d_gene: TRBD2; v_gene: TRBV28; abundance: once; CDR3nt: TGTGCCAGCCTAGCGGCGAACACCGGGGAGCTGTTTTTT; CDR3aa: CASLAANTGELFF
j_gene: TRBJ2-7; d_gene: NA; v_gene: TRBV13; abundance: NA; CDR3nt: TGTGCCAGCAGCCGGGGCCCCAGCTCCTACGAGCAGTACTTC; CDR3aa: CASSRGPSSYEQYF
j_gene: TRBJ2-2; d_gene: TRBD2; v_gene: TRBV5-5; abundance: NA; CDR3nt: TGTGCCAGCAGCACAAACCTAGCGGCCGGGGAGCTGTTTTTT; CDR3aa: CASSTNLAAGELFF
j_gene: TRBJ2-7; d_gene: TRBD1; v_gene: TRBV5-7; abundance: NA; CDR3nt: TGTGCCAGCAGCTTGTCAAGGACAGGGAGCTCCTACGAGCAGTACTTC; CDR3aa: CASSLSRTGSSYEQYF
j_gene: TRBJ1-1; d_gene: NA; v_gene: TRBV19; abundance: NA; CDR3nt: TGTGCCAGTAGCCAGAATCTCGGGGGACGAGCTTTCTTT; CDR3aa: CASSQNLGGRAFF
j_gene: TRBJ2-2; d_gene: TRBD1; v_gene: TRBV5-1; abundance: NA; CDR3nt: TGCGCCAGCAGCTTGGGACAGGGTGGAGGCACCGGGGAGCTGTTTTTT; CDR3aa: CASSLGQGGGTGELFF
j_gene: TRBJ2-1; d_gene: NA; v_gene: TRBV28; abundance: NA; CDR3nt: TGTGCCAGCAGCCATGGATTCCAGCTGAGGAATGAGCAGTTCTTC; CDR3aa: CASSHGFQLRNEQFF
j_gene: TRBJ2-7; d_gene: TRBD1; v_gene: TRBV29-1; abundance: NA; CDR3nt: TGCAGCGTTCTTAGACAGGGTCATAGCTCCTACGAGCAGTACTTC; CDR3aa: CSVLRQGHSSYEQYF
j_gene: TRBJ2-1; d_gene: TRBD1; v_gene: TRBV7-9; abundance: NA; CDR3nt: TGTGCCAGCAGCCCTAGGACAGGCCCTACCTACAATGAGCAGTTCTTC; CDR3aa: CASSPRTGPTYNEQFF
j_gene: TRBJ1-2; d_gene: TRBD1; v_gene: TRBV5-1; abundance: NA; CDR3nt: TGCGCCAGCAGCTCGGGGACAGCTAACTATGGCTACACCTTC; CDR3aa: CASSSGTANYGYTF
j_gene: TRBJ1-2; d_gene: TRBD1; v_gene: TRBV7-2; abundance: NA; CDR3nt: TGTGCCAGCAACCCACCCAGGGGGCGTGGACCTGGCTACACCTTC; CDR3aa: CASNPPRGRGPGYTF
j_gene: TRBJ2-7; d_gene: TRBD2; v_gene: TRBV6-1; abundance: NA; CDR3nt: TGTGCCAGCAGTGAAGCGCCAGCGGGAGGAACCTACGAGCAGTACTTC; CDR3aa: CASSEAPAGGTYEQYF
j_gene: TRBJ1-4; d_gene: NA; v_gene: TRBV5-1; abundance: NA; CDR3nt: TGCGCCAGCAGCTTGGCCAGGGACTCCCCAGCAACTAATGAAAAACTGTTTTTT; CDR3aa: CASSLARDSPATNEKLFF
j_gene: TRBJ2-1; d_gene: TRBD1; v_gene: TRBV5-4; abundance: NA; CDR3nt: TGTGCCAGCAGTTACCGGGACAGATTCTACAATGAGCAGTTCTTC; CDR3aa: CASSYRDRFYNEQFF
j_gene: TRBJ1-2; d_gene: NA; v_gene: TRBV11-3; abundance: NA; CDR3nt: TGTGCCAGCAGGTTCCCGACAGGACCTAACTATGGCTACACCTTC; CDR3aa: CASRFPTGPNYGYTF
j_gene: TRBJ2-3; d_gene: TRBD2; v_gene: TRBV7-8; abundance: NA; CDR3nt: TGTGCCAGCAGCTTAGCACCGGGACTAGCGGGGCCAGATACGCAGTATTTT; CDR3aa: CASSLAPGLAGPDTQYF
j_gene: TRBJ2-5; d_gene: TRBD2; v_gene: TRBV28; abundance: NA; CDR3nt: TGTGCCAGCAGCGTGAGGGAGGGGAGAGAGACCCAGTACTTC; CDR3aa: CASSVREGRETQYF
j_gene: TRBJ2-7; d_gene: TRBD2; v_gene: TRBV5-8; abundance: NA; CDR3nt: TGTGCCAGCAGCTTCGGACTAGCGGGGGTCTACGAGCAGTACTTC; CDR3aa: CASSFGLAGVYEQYF
j_gene: TRBJ1-5; d_gene: NA; v_gene: TRBV4-3; abundance: NA; CDR3nt: TGCGCCAGCAGCCAAGATAAAGGGGGTGGGCAGCCCCAGCATTTT; CDR3aa: CASSQDKGGGQPQHF
j_gene: TRBJ2-1; d_gene: NA; v_gene: TRBV7-9; abundance: NA; CDR3nt: TGTGCCAGTGGCCAGATTGATGAGCAGTTCTTC; CDR3aa: CASGQIDEQFF
j_gene: TRBJ2-7; d_gene: NA; v_gene: TRBV27; abundance: NA; CDR3nt: TGTGCCAGCAGTTTGACAGGCGTATCCTACGAGCAGTACTTC; CDR3aa: CASSLTGVSYEQYF
j_gene: TRBJ2-1; d_gene: TRBD2; v_gene: TRBV7-2; abundance: NA; CDR3nt: TGTGCCAGCAGCTTTAGCGGGAAGGCTGAGCAGTTCTTC; CDR3aa: CASSFSGKAEQFF
j_gene: TRBJ1-1; d_gene: NA; v_gene: TRBV5-1; abundance: NA; CDR3nt: TGCGCCAGCAGCTTGAGCGGGGGCTATACTGAAGCTTTCTTT; CDR3aa: CASSLSGGYTEAFF
j_gene: TRBJ1-1; d_gene: NA; v_gene: TRBV19; abundance: NA; CDR3nt: TGTGCCAGTAGTAGGAACTTGAACACTGAAGCTTTCTTT; CDR3aa: CASSRNLNTEAFF
j_gene: TRBJ2-1; d_gene: TRBD2; v_gene: TRBV18; abundance: NA; CDR3nt: TGTGCCAGCTCACCACCGAGCCGAGGGAGGGCCAATGAGCAGTTCTTC; CDR3aa: CASSPPSRGRANEQFF
j_gene: TRBJ1-2; d_gene: TRBD1; v_gene: TRBV6-6; abundance: NA; CDR3nt: TGTGCCAGCAGACCAGCAGGACAGGGGTTTTATGGCTACACCTTC; CDR3aa: CASRPAGQGFYGYTF
j_gene: TRBJ2-1; d_gene: TRBD2; v_gene: TRBV28; abundance: NA; CDR3nt: TGTGCCAGCAGTCCTAGCGGGAGGGCCCGAGAGCAGTTCTTC; CDR3aa: CASSPSGRAREQFF
j_gene: TRBJ2-7; d_gene: TRBD1; v_gene: TRBV6-1; abundance: NA; CDR3nt: TGTGCCAGCAGTGAAGGGGGGACAGCCTACGAGCAGTACTTC; CDR3aa: CASSEGGTAYEQYF
j_gene: TRBJ1-1; d_gene: NA; v_gene: TRBV11-2; abundance: NA; CDR3nt: TGTGCCAGCAGCCCAGACAGGTTTGGGGGCACTGAAGCTTTCTTT; CDR3aa: CASSPDRFGGTEAFF
j_gene: TRBJ1-1; d_gene: NA; v_gene: TRBV5-1; abundance: NA; CDR3nt: TGCGCCAGCAGCCAGGACAGGAACACTGAAGCTTTCTTT; CDR3aa: CASSQDRNTEAFF
j_gene: TRBJ1-1; d_gene: TRBD1; v_gene: TRBV2; abundance: NA; CDR3nt: TGTGCCAGCAGCCGAGAGACAGGGGTGACTGAAGCTTTCTTT; CDR3aa: CASSRETGVTEAFF
j_gene: TRBJ2-1; d_gene: NA; v_gene: TRBV6-1; abundance: NA; CDR3nt: TGTGCCAGCAGCCGTGTTTACAATGAGCAGTTCTTC; CDR3aa: CASSRVYNEQFF
j_gene: TRBJ2-2; d_gene: TRBD1; v_gene: TRBV6-1; abundance: NA; CDR3nt: TGTGCCAGCAGCTGGACAGGGGTAACCGGGGAGCTGTTTTTT; CDR3aa: CASSWTGVTGELFF
j_gene: TRBJ2-5; d_gene: NA; v_gene: TRBV5-1; abundance: NA; CDR3nt: TGCGCCAGCAGCTTGGGGTCCGGAAGAGAGACCCAGTACTTC; CDR3aa: CASSLGSGRETQYF
j_gene: TRBJ2-2; d_gene: TRBD2; v_gene: TRBV7-9; abundance: NA; CDR3nt: TGTGCCATTTCCCGGGGGGGATCTAACACCGGGGAGCTGTTTTTT; CDR3aa: CAISRGGSNTGELFF
j_gene: TRBJ2-2; d_gene: TRBD1; v_gene: TRBV19; abundance: NA; CDR3nt: TGTGCCAGTAGTGTCGACAGGGGGACCGGGGAGCTGTTTTTT; CDR3aa: CASSVDRGTGELFF
j_gene: TRBJ2-3; d_gene: NA; v_gene: TRBV6-1; abundance: once; CDR3nt: TGTGCCAGCAGTGGACAAGGTAGCAAGGAGTATTTT; CDR3aa: CASSGQGSKEYF
j_gene: TRBJ1-6; d_gene: NA; v_gene: TRBV30; abundance: NA; CDR3nt: TGTGCCTGGAGCGTGGTAGGTCCCGGCTTAGGTTCACCCCTCCACTTT; CDR3aa: CAWSVVGPGLGSPLHF